This entry concerns a single TCR beta chain. As yet, its antigen is unknown. The CDR3 is 13 amino acids. The J segment lost 6 bases and the V segment lost 6 bases, leaving 7 bases of the junction unmatched. TCRdb re-analysed the RT-PCR reads in MiXCR, keeping a single row per CDR3 protein. This table has more than 450,000 distinct CDR3 sequences, about an eighth appearing once. The data stem from a study of response to subunit inactivated influenza vaccine. General study points: The authors proposed limited new T cell recruitment per seasonal influenza vaccination.

The source is a man aged 50-60 years who received an inactivated influenza vaccine. Sequencing used PBMCs from blood, obtained on the day of vaccination. The chain carries TRBV12-3 or TRBV12-4 and TRBJ1-2; TRBD1 aligns across 7 bases. The CDR3 DNA reads as TGTGCCAGCAGCTTGGACAGGTCTCATGGCTACACCTTC. Residues: CASSLDRSHGYTF.